Presented here are 3 T cell receptor beta chains from one specimen sequenced in a study of regulatory T cells in long-lasting Graves disease. Time point of the sample: newly diagnosed GD, antithyroid drugs for less than 3 months. PBMC-extracted RNA yielded the TCR library. With iRepertoire HTBI primers and Arm-PCR of CDR3 regions, TCR beta libraries were built. One entry per CDR3 protein, called by TCRdb with MiXCR from the multiplex PCR reads. Among around 420,000 distinct CDR3 sequences, 14% to 15% were seen once, and the ten largest hold over 7.5%. These data also featured in a second study, about T cells in Graves' hyperthyroidism and ophthalmopathy.

The sequencing used peripheral blood mononuclear cells (PBMCs), collected at new diagnosis, from a patient treated with antithyroid drugs. Receptors were obtained from a middle-aged woman with Graves disease.

In this sample, this clonotype turned up a few times. The chain joins TRBV20-1 to TRBJ2-7, with 7 bases fitting TRBD2. This CDR3 is 13 amino acids long. V shed 3 bases, J shed 4 bases, and the junction held 6 bases outside the gene matches. Looked up from germline, CDR1 is DFQATT and CDR2 is SNEGSKA (reference sequence). This CDR3 reads CSASGGGSYEQYF. CDR3 nucleotides: TGCAGTGCTAGTGGAGGCGGGAGTTACGAGCAGTACTTC.

This clonotype turned up a few times. The V call is TRBV7-9, the J call TRBJ2-5, with a weak D call TRBD1 (5 bases). CDR1 is SEHNR, CDR2 FQNEAQ, per germline (reference sequence). V was clipped by 1 base and J by 4 bases, with 10 bases between them. This CDR3 region has 14 residues. This chain's CDR3 is CASSLETGAETQYF. CDR3 DNA sequence: TGTGCCAGCAGCTTAGAAACAGGAGCAGAGACCCAGTACTTC.

For the CDR3, the DNA is TGTGCCAGCAGCTTTCTACAAAAGGCCTACGAGCAGTACTTC. Translation: CASSFLQKAYEQYF. The chain recombines TRBV7-2 with TRBJ2-7; D gene unclear. This CDR3 is 14 amino acids long. CDR1 and CDR2 (germline): SGHTA, FQGNSA. V lost 3 bases and J lost 2, with 11 bases in between.